Shown below are 32 T cell receptor beta chains from a single sample sequenced in a study of molecular identifiers for immune sequencing clone quantification (dated by TCRdb to about 2018). Library construction relied on PCR. The reads were generated on a NextSeq 500. TCRdb trimmed the raw reads at Q25, called clones with MiXCR and kept productive beta chains. Every CDR3 protein is listed once, alongside the most common genes and DNA of its rows. A total of approximately 40,000 distinct CDR3 sequences appear in this sample, approximately 24% of them only once. The top ten clonotypes cover approximately 0.89% of the sample. Material: naive CD8+ T cells from blood, with Jurkat cell RNA spiked in. Per the publication, the cell subset or site label means: FACS-sorted CD8+CD4-CCR7+CD45RA+ naive T cells. Source of these receptors: a human donor in good health. Some libraries in this study had Jurkat cell RNA spiked in.

This clonotype has at least ten counts. The chain recombines TRBV29-1 with TRBJ2-7, with a weak D call TRBD1 (5 bases). Per the germline V gene, CDR1 is SQVTM and CDR2 is ANQGSEA. The CDR3 extends over 13 amino acids. The ends were cut back, 4 bases at V and 0 bases at J, with 10 bases in the middle. The CDR3 nucleotides are TGCAGCGTTGTTGGACAAGCCTCCTACGAGCAGTACTTC. Its translation: CSVVGQASYEQYF.

There are many counts of this clonotype. V and J are TRBV12-3 or TRBV12-4 and TRBJ2-2; TRBD1 matches 8 bases. V gave up 5 bases and J gave up 7 bases; unmatched junction bases: 6. This CDR3 is built from 14 residues. The CDR3 sequence: CASSAGGLVGELFF. The CDR3, as DNA: TGTGCCAGCAGTGCAGGGGGCTTGGTCGGGGAGCTGTTTTTT.

The chain uses TRBV7-9 and TRBJ2-1; D call uncertain. Germline V CDR1 and CDR2: SEHNR, FQNEAQ (reference sequence). The V gene lost 6 bases and the J gene lost 1 base, with 4 bases spanning the gap. The CDR3 has 12 residues. In DNA form, the CDR3 reads TGTGCCAGCAGGGGTTCCTACAATGAGCAGTTCTTC. This translates into CASRGSYNEQFF.

This clonotype is medium-sized in the sample. The chain is built from TRBV12-3 or TRBV12-4 and TRBJ2-3, with a weak D call TRBD1 (5 bases). The CDR3 totals 12 residues. V dropped 5 bases and J dropped 3 bases, with 6 bases sitting between them. CDR3 amino acids: CASSPGTDTQYF. The CDR3 nucleotides are TGTGCCAGCAGTCCAGGGACAGATACGCAGTATTTT.

This clonotype was seen only a few times. This CDR3 reads CASSLYPGRGAGEQYF. In DNA form, the CDR3 reads TGTGCCAGCAGTTTATACCCCGGGCGAGGGGCGGGCGAGCAGTACTTC. J is TRBJ2-7 and V is TRBV27; perhaps D is TRBD1 or TRBD2 (5 bases each). This CDR3 contains 16 residues. Between the trimmed V and J ends, which lost 1 base and 6 bases, there was a span of 19 bases. Germline assignment: CDR1 MNHEY and CDR2 SMNVEV (reference sequence).

This clonotype was observed many times. This rearrangement joins TRBV5-5 to TRBJ2-3; D ambiguous. The CDR3 consists of 15 residues. The ends were cut back, 0 bases at V and 0 bases at J, with 8 bases in the middle. From germline, CDR1 is SGHKS and CDR2 YYEKEE (reference sequence). CDR3 protein: CASSLVEISTDTQYF. The DNA for the CDR3 is TGTGCCAGCAGCTTGGTGGAGATTAGCACAGATACGCAGTATTTT.

By sample share, this clonotype is medium-sized. The V and J genes are TRBV29-1 and TRBJ2-1; 13 bases agree with TRBD2. V dropped 7 bases and J dropped 4; count of bases not matched to a gene: 1. CDR3 length: 13 residues. CDR1 SQVTM and CDR2 ANQGSEA come from the germline V gene. CDR3 sequence (DNA): TGCAGCGCGGGACTAGCGGGGTACAATGAGCAGTTCTTC. Its protein is CSAGLAGYNEQFF.

This clonotype was picked up many times. DNA for the CDR3: TGTGCCAGCAGCCTACAGGGGATCTACGAGCAGTACTTC. This sequence encodes CASSLQGIYEQYF. This chain links TRBV5-4 with TRBJ2-7, with 7 nucleotides matching TRBD1. The CDR3 has 13 amino acids. The V segment lost 4 bases and the J segment 3 bases; nucleotides outside the gene matches: 4. Per the germline V gene, CDR1 is SGHNT and CDR2 is YYREEE (reference sequence).

In its sample, this clonotype was seen a few times. A much bigger clone sits one base away, suggesting this may be a read error. CDR3 coding DNA: TGTGCCAGTATGACGTTCGGTGCGCAGTTCTTC. Translated, it gives CASMTFGAQFF. This rearrangement joins TRBV19 to TRBJ2-1; no definite D call. V was shortened by 7 bases and J by 12 bases, with 13 bases between the two germline ends. CDR3 length: 11 amino acids. The germline V gene has CDR1 LNHDA and CDR2 SQIVND (reference sequence).

The chain joins TRBV29-1 to TRBJ2-5; 9 bases fit TRBD2. This CDR3 is 16 amino acids long. V lost 5 bases and J lost 5; bases outside the gene matches: 15. In germline, CDR1 is SQVTM, CDR2 ANQGSEA. CDR3 sequence reads: CSVPRTTAGGRETQYF. The CDR3 nucleotides read TGCAGCGTTCCACGGACTACGGCGGGGGGGAGGGAGACCCAGTACTTC. The whole variable domain, remainder taken from reference TRBV29-1 and TRBJ2-5, is SAVISQKPSRDICQRGTSLTIQCQVDSQVTMMFWYRQQPGQSLTLIATANQGSEATYESGFVIDKFPISRPNLTFSTLTVSNMSPEDSSIYLCSVPRTTAGGRETQYFGPGTRLLVL.

The chain carries TRBV4-3 and TRBJ2-7; TRBD1 agrees at 7 bases. Germline CDR1 reads LGHNA; CDR2 reads YSLEER. CDR3 length: 16 amino acids. Trimming at V came to 0 bases and at J to 0 bases, leaving 5 bases not matched to a gene. As DNA, the CDR3 is TGCGCCAGCAGCCAAGATCGGGCAGGGGGCTCCTACGAGCAGTACTTC. Residues: CASSQDRAGGSYEQYF.

This clonotype appeared a few times. The chain carries TRBV2 and TRBJ1-5; no clear D gene. The V gene lost 0 bases and the J gene lost 2 bases, with 5 bases spanning the gap. The CDR3 is made up of 14 amino acids. CDR1 SNHLY and CDR2 FYNNEI come from the germline V gene. The CDR3 here is CASSEAGRNQPQHF. As DNA, the CDR3 is TGTGCCAGCAGTGAAGCTGGACGCAATCAGCCCCAGCATTTT.

This clonotype was seen at least ten times. For the CDR3, the DNA is TGCGCCAGCAGCCGTCGACAGGAAGAGACCCAGTACTTC. Translation gives CASSRRQEETQYF. The chain recombines TRBV23-1 with TRBJ2-5, with TRBD1 as a possible D gene (6 bases). TRBV23-1 qualifies as an ORF whose function is uncertain. This CDR3 spans 13 amino acids. Trimming removed 6 bases at V and 3 bases at J, with 11 bases between.

This clonotype is termed medium-sized (0.01 to 0.1%). V usage is TRBV20-1 and J usage is TRBJ2-7; 8 nucleotides align to TRBD2. The CDR3 runs to 14 residues. Germline trimming cut 2 bases from V and 7 bases from J; bases unmatched to any gene: 10. The germline V gene encodes CDR1 DFQATT and CDR2 SNEGSKA (reference sequence). CDR3 amino acids: CSARLLAEGVEQYF. In nucleotides, the CDR3 is TGCAGTGCTAGATTACTAGCGGAAGGTGTGGAGCAGTACTTC.

This clonotype was counted between two and nine times. The chain uses TRBV24-1 and TRBJ2-1, with 9 bases aligning to TRBD2. The CDR3 extends over 17 amino acids. With 3 bases clipped from V and 1 base from J, the junction kept 6 bases outside the gene matches. Germline CDR1 KGHDR, CDR2 SFDVKD. The CDR3 DNA follows: TGTGCCACCAGTGATCGTAGCGGGAGTGCTTCCTACAATGAGCAGTTCTTC. It codes for CATSDRSGSASYNEQFF.

This clonotype was counted many times. The chain links TRBV27 to TRBJ2-5; 7 bases are a match to TRBD2. Germline CDR1 reads MNHEY; CDR2 reads SMNVEV (reference sequence). The trim removed 8 bases at V and 3 bases at J, leaving 9 bases unmatched. The CDR3 totals 14 residues. The CDR3 reads CASSDLGLEETQYF. The CDR3 DNA sequence: TGTGCCAGCTCCGACCTAGGACTAGAAGAGACCCAGTACTTC.

This clonotype showed up many times. The V and J genes are TRBV29-1 and TRBJ2-7, with no clear D. Per germline, CDR1 SQVTM and CDR2 ANQGSEA. V lost 3 bases and J 2 bases, leaving 17 bases between the germline ends. The CDR3 spans 15 residues. CDR3 residues: CSVELGSESTYEQYF. The CDR3 DNA sequence: TGCAGCGTTGAGTTAGGGTCAGAGAGTACCTACGAGCAGTACTTC.

This clonotype came up a few times. A much larger clonotype is one base distant, so this may be a read error. This rearrangement joins TRBV6-5 to TRBJ2-5; 8 bases are a match to TRBD2. CDR3 length equals 15 residues. Per germline, CDR1 MNHEY and CDR2 SVGAGI. The chain's CDR3 is CAGSYWAGGGETQYF. CDR3 in DNA: TGTGCCGGCAGTTACTGGGCGGGAGGTGGAGAGACCCAGTACTTC.

The gene calls are TRBV7-9 and TRBJ2-3; 10 positions agree with TRBD2. The CDR3 spans 19 residues. V was clipped by 2 bases and J by 3 bases; unmatched bases: 14. The germline CDR1 and CDR2 sequences are SEHNR and FQNEAQ (reference sequence). For the CDR3, the DNA is TGTGCCAGCAGCTTAAAGTCGGGTGCTCTAGCGGGAGAGACAGATACGCAGTATTTT. Translation gives CASSLKSGALAGETDTQYF.

This clonotype has a count of ten or more. One end of the junction varies from germline; a read error may be responsible. This chain joins TRBV5-4 and TRBJ1-2; D is unresolved. CDR1 SGHNT and CDR2 YYREEE come from the germline V gene (reference sequence). This CDR3 has 12 residues. The CDR3 bases are TGTGCCAGCAGCTTGGAGTCATACGGTTCCAACTTC. This encodes CASSLESYGSNF.

The chain's CDR3 is CASSKPGDSFAKNIQYF. The CDR3 coding sequence is TGTGCCAGCAGCAAACCAGGGGACTCATTCGCCAAAAACATTCAGTACTTC. This sequence joins TRBV21-1 and TRBJ2-4; the table's D gene call, TRBD1, was not cross checked with the DNA. TRBV21-1 is flagged as a pseudogene. There are 17 residues in the CDR3.

The chain uses TRBV15 and TRBJ2-7, with 8 bases identical to TRBD2. J lost 9 bases, V lost 0 bases, and 4 bases had no gene match. The CDR3 loop spans 13 amino acids. Germline assignment: CDR1 LNHNV and CDR2 YYDKDF (reference sequence). In DNA form, the CDR3 reads TGTGCCACCAGCAGAGATCAAGCGGGAGTGCAGTACTTC. Amino acids: CATSRDQAGVQYF.

This clonotype was counted ten times or more. This rearrangement joins TRBV7-2 to TRBJ2-3; D gene uncertain. V was cut by 3 bases and J by 7 bases, with 11 bases left in between. CDR1 is SGHTA and CDR2 is FQGNSA in the germline V gene. The CDR3 loop spans 13 amino acids. CDR3: CASSFDLGHTQYF. CDR3 nucleotides: TGTGCCAGCAGCTTCGACCTAGGCCATACGCAGTATTTT.

The V gene is TRBV27, the J gene TRBJ1-1; D call uncertain. The V gene's germline CDR1 is MNHEY and CDR2 SMNVEV (reference sequence). Trimming took 4 bases from V and 3 from J, leaving 9 bases between them. This CDR3 has 13 residues. The DNA of the CDR3 is TGTGCCAGCAGTTGGAACATGGACACTGAAGCTTTCTTT. It encodes CASSWNMDTEAFF.

The chain carries TRBV12-5 and TRBJ1-2; D unresolved. This CDR3 contains 16 residues. V was pared by 5 bases and J by 10 bases, with 26 bases between. Germline-derived CDR1 and CDR2 are LGHNT and FRNRAP. In DNA form, the CDR3 reads TGTGCTAGTGGTCCGACCGCCGGCCGGCAATCCTATAACTACACCTTC. Protein sequence: CASGPTAGRQSYNYTF.

This clonotype came up many times. This chain connects TRBV7-8 to TRBJ2-3; D call uncertain. V lost 4 bases and J lost 3, with 23 bases in between. The CDR3 has 18 amino acids. The germline CDR1 and CDR2 sequences are SGHVS and FQNEAQ. The CDR3 nucleotides read TGTGCCAGCAGCTCAATTCTCAATATAGGGCGCCGGACAGATACGCAGTATTTT. This gives the protein CASSSILNIGRRTDTQYF.

This clonotype was counted a single time. A much larger clone lies one base from this, so it may be a read error. V usage is TRBV27 and J usage is TRBJ1-1; D call uncertain. The CDR3 consists of 14 residues. Looked up from germline, CDR1 is MNHEY and CDR2 is SMNVEV (reference sequence). With 8 bases removed from V and 1 base from J, the gap between germline ends came to 14 bases. The CDR3 loop is CASRNRRPNTEAFF. The CDR3 region has the DNA TGTGCCAGCCGGAATAGGAGGCCGAACACTGAAGCTTTCTTT.

This clonotype came up many times. The V gene is TRBV14, the J gene TRBJ1-6, with TRBD1 identical over 9 bases. CDR1 is SGHDN, CDR2 FVKESK, per germline. The CDR3 totals 16 residues. The V segment lost 4 bases and the J segment 7 bases; nucleotides outside the gene matches: 8. The CDR3 loop reads CASSLLGQGANSPLHF. In DNA form, the CDR3 reads TGTGCCAGCAGCCTACTGGGACAGGGTGCGAATTCACCCCTCCACTTT.

This clonotype was recorded many times. V gene TRBV29-1 combines with J gene TRBJ1-1, with D perhaps matching TRBD1 (6 bases). The V gene's germline CDR1 is SQVTM and CDR2 ANQGSEA. The CDR3 is 12 amino acids. Deletions cut 6 bases from V and 1 base from J, with 9 bases between. The CDR3 coding sequence is TGCAGCGTGGGGGCCCCGAACACTGAAGCTTTCTTT. Amino acids: CSVGAPNTEAFF.

Ten or more counts support this clonotype. The rearrangement links TRBV2 to TRBJ2-7; D may be TRBD1 or TRBD2 (5 bases each). The CDR3 totals 13 residues. V was shortened by 2 bases and J by 8 bases, with 13 bases between the two germline ends. Germline V CDR1 and CDR2: SNHLY, FYNNEI. The CDR3 is CASSEPRGRQQYF. In DNA form, the CDR3 reads TGTGCCAGCAGTGAACCACGGGGACGTCAGCAGTACTTC.

About this clonotype: The junction differs from germline at one of its ends, possibly a read error. The rearrangement links TRBV6-2 or TRBV6-3 to TRBJ2-4; tentatively, D is TRBD1 (6 bases). In germline, CDR1 is MNHEY, CDR2 SVGEGT. The CDR3 is made up of 15 amino acids. The CDR3 is CASGPTGRAKNIRYF. Here the CDR3 DNA reads TGTGCCAGCGGCCCCACAGGGCGAGCCAAAAACATTCGGTACTTC.

The sample holds many counts of this clonotype. The CDR3 coding sequence is TGCAGCGTTGAAGAACAGAACACTGAAGCTTTCTTT. Amino acid sequence: CSVEEQNTEAFF. The gene calls are TRBV29-1 and TRBJ1-1; D remains unclear. In germline, CDR1 is SQVTM, CDR2 ANQGSEA. Between the trimmed V and J ends, which lost 0 bases and 1 base, there was a span of 3 bases. The CDR3 has 12 amino acids. Together with reference TRBV29-1 and TRBJ1-1, the CDR3 gives the full variable domain: SAVISQKPSRDICQRGTSLTIQCQVDSQVTMMFWYRQQPGQSLTLIATANQGSEATYESGFVIDKFPISRPNLTFSTLTVSNMSPEDSSIYLCSVEEQNTEAFFGQGTRLTVV.